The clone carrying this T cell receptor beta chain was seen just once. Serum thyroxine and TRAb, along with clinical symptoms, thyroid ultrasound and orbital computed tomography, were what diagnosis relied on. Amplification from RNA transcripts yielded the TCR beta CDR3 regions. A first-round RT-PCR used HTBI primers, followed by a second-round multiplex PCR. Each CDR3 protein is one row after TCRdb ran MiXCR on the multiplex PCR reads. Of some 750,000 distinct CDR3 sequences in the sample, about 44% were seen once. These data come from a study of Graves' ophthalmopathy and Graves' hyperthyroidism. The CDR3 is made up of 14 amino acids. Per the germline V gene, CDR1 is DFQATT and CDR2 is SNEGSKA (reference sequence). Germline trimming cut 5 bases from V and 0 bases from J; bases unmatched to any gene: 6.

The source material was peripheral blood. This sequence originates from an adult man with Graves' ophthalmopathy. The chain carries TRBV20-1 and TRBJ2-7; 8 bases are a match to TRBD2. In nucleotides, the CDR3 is TGCAGTGCTCATAGCGGGACTTACTCCTACGAGCAGTACTTC. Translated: CSAHSGTYSYEQYF.